Here is one TCR beta chain with its context. In its sample, this clonotype was seen a few times. This clone's antigen is unknown. Within one base of it there is no much larger clone, and no base qualities were kept. This record belongs to a study of T-cell reconstitution after alpha-beta-depleted transplantation in children (dated by TCRdb to the mid-2010s). General notes on the study: Using TCR repertoire profiling, the study followed T-cell immune reconstitution in a quantitative way in children after TCRalphabeta/CD19-depleted allogeneic hematopoietic cell transplantation.

The sample's treatment or condition label, in plain terms: allogeneic hematopoietic cell transplantation with graft depleted of TCRalphabeta T cells and CD19 B cells. Transplant recipients were children who received TCRalphabeta/CD19-depleted allogeneic hematopoietic cell grafts. The CDR3 measures 12 amino acids from cysteine to phenylalanine. Only the CDR3 region is kept as DNA, spanning 36 bases read in frame from base 1. V and J lose 5 bases and 6 bases, and a span of 10 bases separates them. The library was made by PCR. The sequencing machine was an Illumina HiSeq 2500. TCR libraries were prepared with molecular barcoding, using unique molecular identifiers to normalize TCRbeta repertoire quantification. The public reads were run again by TCRdb, first through fastp at Q25 and then through MiXCR, and only productive beta chains were kept. CDR3 protein sequences are deduplicated, and each keeps its most common genes and DNA. Present in this sample are 250,000 to 400,000 distinct CDR3 sequences, around 20% of which were seen just once. The leading ten clones occupy roughly 9.8% of the sample.

The paper as a whole reports these results and caveats: In some patients, high TCRbeta diversity at day 60 was attributed to recipient T cells and intrathymic progenitors that had survived conditioning. About two months after transplant, the apparently early recovery of alphabetaT-cell counts reportedly depended on just several hundred clones that had expanded rapidly and came from non-depleted graft cells. Over the following months the frequencies of hyperexpanded clones went down, and after one year T-cell counts and TCRbeta diversity were mostly credited to newly produced T cells.

Recombination connected TRBV12-3 or TRBV12-4 to TRBJ1-1; 5 matching bases give a weak D call of TRBD1. Here the sequenced sample was PBMCs, mostly from graft donor cells, taken 180 days after TCRalphabeta/CD19-depleted stem cell transplant. This TCR was sampled from a male patient younger than 18 who had a stem cell transplant for acute lymphoblastic leukemia, so the T cells may come from the graft donor. The CDR3 amino acid sequence is: CASSRPRAEAFF. The DNA sequence is as follows: TGTGCCAGCAGTAGGCCCAGGGCTGAAGCTTTCTTT.